This T cell receptor (beta chain) was profiled in a study of Ad26.COV2.S vaccination and SARS-CoV-2 variants. Study information: Ad26.COV2.S shots went into the muscle once or twice, 56 days apart.

Assay: immunoSEQ multiplex PCR; the TCRdb copy retains only in-frame clones and omits some. The sample includes around 300,000 clones, around 89% of them seen just once. Sample treatment: about 20 received Ad26.COV2.S at low or high dose, single or two shots; about 5 received placebo; per-sample allocation not given. Sampling was done on day 63 after the first vaccine or placebo injection. The material sequenced was peripheral blood, taken in a trial of Ad26.COV2.S vaccine versus placebo. This receptor was obtained from a person aged 18-60 years who received the Ad26.COV2.S COVID-19 vaccine or a placebo.

CDR3 DNA: TGTGCCAGCAATATTAAACAGGGGGAAGGTGAAAAACTGTTTTTT. Translated: CASNIKQGEGEKLFF. V gene TRBV2 combines with J gene TRBJ1-4; 8 nucleotides agree with TRBD1. The germline V gene encodes CDR1 SNHLY and CDR2 FYNNEI. Trimming took 7 bases from V and 7 from J; bases not matched to a gene: 11. This CDR3 has 15 amino acids.